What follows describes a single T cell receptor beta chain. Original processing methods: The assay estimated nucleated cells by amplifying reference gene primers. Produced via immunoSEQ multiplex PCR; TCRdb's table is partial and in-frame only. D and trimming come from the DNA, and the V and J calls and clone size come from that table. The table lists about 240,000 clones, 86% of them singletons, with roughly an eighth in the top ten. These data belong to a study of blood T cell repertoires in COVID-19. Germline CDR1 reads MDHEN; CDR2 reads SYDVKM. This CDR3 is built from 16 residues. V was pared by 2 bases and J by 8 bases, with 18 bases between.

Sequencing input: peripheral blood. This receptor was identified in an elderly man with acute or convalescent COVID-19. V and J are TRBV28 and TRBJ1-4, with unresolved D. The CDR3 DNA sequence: TGTGCCAGCAGTTTAATCCTTTCGTCCCGGGAGGAAAAACTGTTTTTT. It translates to CASSLILSSREEKLFF. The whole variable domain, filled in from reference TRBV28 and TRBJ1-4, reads DVKVTQSSRYLVKRTGEKVFLECVQDMDHENMFWYRQDPGLGLRLIYFSYDVKMKEKGDIPEGYSVSREKKERFSLILESASTNQTSMYLCASSLILSSREEKLFFGSGTQLSVL.